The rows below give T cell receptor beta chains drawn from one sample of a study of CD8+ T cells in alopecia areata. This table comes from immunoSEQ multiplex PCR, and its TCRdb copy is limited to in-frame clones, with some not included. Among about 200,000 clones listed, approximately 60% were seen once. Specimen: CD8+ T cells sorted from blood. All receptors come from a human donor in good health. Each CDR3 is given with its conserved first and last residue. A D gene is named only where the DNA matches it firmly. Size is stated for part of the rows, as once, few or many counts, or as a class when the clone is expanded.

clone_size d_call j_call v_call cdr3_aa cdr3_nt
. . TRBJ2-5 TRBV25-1 CASGAAGWGQETQYF TGTGCCAGCGGAGCGGCGGGGTGGGGCCAAGAGACCCAGTACTTC
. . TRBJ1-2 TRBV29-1 CSVEEGDASPTF TGCAGCGTTGAAGAAGGCGATGCCAGCCCGACCTTC
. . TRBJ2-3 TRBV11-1 CASSLGGSTDTQYF TGTGCCAGCAGCTTAGGAGGGAGCACAGATACGCAGTATTTT
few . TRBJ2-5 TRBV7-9 CASSGLVGETQYF TGTGCCAGCAGTGGACTTGTTGGTGAGACCCAGTACTTC
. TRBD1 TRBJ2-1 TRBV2 CASKTGQARDEQFF TGTGCCAGCAAAACGGGACAGGCCAGGGATGAGCAGTTCTTC
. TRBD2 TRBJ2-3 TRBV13 CASSLLAGAEVDTQYF TGTGCCAGCAGCCTCCTAGCGGGGGCCGAGGTAGATACGCAGTATTTT
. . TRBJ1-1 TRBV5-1 CASSLGRLATEAFF TGCGCCAGCAGCTTGGGCAGGCTGGCCACTGAAGCTTTCTTT
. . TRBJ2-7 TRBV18 CASSPDSSYEQYF TGTGCCAGCTCACCAGACAGCTCCTACGAGCAGTACTTC
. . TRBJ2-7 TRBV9 CASSVGVTTYEQYF TGTGCCAGCAGCGTAGGAGTCACTACCTACGAGCAGTACTTC
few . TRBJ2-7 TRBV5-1 CASSFYEQYF TGCGCCAGCAGCTTCTACGAGCAGTACTTC
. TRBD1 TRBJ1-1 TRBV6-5 CASSYLKDRADTEAFF TGTGCCAGCAGTTACTTAAAGGACAGGGCGGACACTGAAGCTTTCTTT
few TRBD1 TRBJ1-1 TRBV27 CASSRWGTGITTEAFF TGTGCCAGCAGTCGGTGGGGGACAGGGATTACCACTGAAGCTTTCTTT
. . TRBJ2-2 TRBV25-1 CASSGTANTGELFF TGTGCCAGCAGTGGGACAGCAAACACCGGGGAGCTGTTTTTT
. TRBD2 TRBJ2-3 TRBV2 CASGRASGEYF TGTGCCAGTGGGAGGGCTAGCGGGGAGTATTTT
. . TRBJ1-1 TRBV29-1 CSVEWGLGAFF TGCAGCGTTGAGTGGGGTCTAGGAGCTTTCTTT
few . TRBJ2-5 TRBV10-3 CAISVTGQETQYF TGTGCCATCAGTGTAACGGGGCAAGAGACCCAGTACTTC
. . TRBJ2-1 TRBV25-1 CASGVSTNEQFF TGTGCCAGCGGGGTGAGCACCAATGAGCAGTTCTTC
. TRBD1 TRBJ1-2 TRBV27 CASSLSGTGHVGYTF TGTGCCAGCAGTTTATCCGGGACAGGTCATGTGGGCTACACCTTC
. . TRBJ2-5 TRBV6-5 CASSSDRLGQETQYF TGTGCCAGCAGTTCCGACAGGTTAGGGCAAGAGACCCAGTACTTC
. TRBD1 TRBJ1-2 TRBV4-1 CASSQESPTGINYGYTF TGCGCCAGCAGCCAAGAATCCCCGACAGGGATTAACTATGGCTACACCTTC
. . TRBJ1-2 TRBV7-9 CASSLPQRRYGYTF TGTGCCAGCAGCTTACCTCAGAGGCGGTATGGCTACACCTTC
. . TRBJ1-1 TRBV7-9 CASSLSEEAFF TGTGCCAGCAGCCTATCCGAGGAAGCTTTCTTT
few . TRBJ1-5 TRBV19 CASSIEGIQPQHF TGTGCCAGTAGTATAGAGGGGATCCAGCCCCAGCATTTT
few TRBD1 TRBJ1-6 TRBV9 CASSVAWDRASPLHF TGTGCCAGCAGCGTAGCATGGGACAGGGCTTCACCCCTCCACTTT
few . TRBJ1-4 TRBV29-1 CSVDGGGAEKLFF TGCAGCGTCGACGGGGGAGGGGCAGAAAAACTGTTTTTT
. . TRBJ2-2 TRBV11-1 CASSNRGTGELFF TGTGCCAGCAGCAACCGGGGTACCGGGGAGCTGTTTTTT